These 32 T cell receptor beta chains came from one sample sequenced in a study of cytomegalovirus exposure and HLA in healthy donors (dated by TCRdb to 2016 to 2017). The library was prepared using the immunoSEQ multiplex PCR assay. A mixture of 60 forward primers for TCR Vbeta segments and 13 reverse primers for TCR Jbeta segments was used in the multiplex PCR. TCRdb limited this immuneACCESS table to in-frame rearrangements with V and J called. A share of clones is missing; checked studies link under half to unresolved V genes, and the rest is unexplained. This sample is represented by 99,000 or so clones; 65% to 80% of them were singletons. The ten biggest clones cover approximately 5.1% of the sample. The sample taken for sequencing was PBMCs. Receptors were obtained from a male donor in good health and CMV-seronegative.

The gene calls are TRBV7-8 and TRBJ2-1; D possibly corresponds to TRBD2 (6 bases). Trimming cost V 5 bases and J 5 bases, with 19 bases left between them. The CDR3 is 16 residues long. Per the germline V gene, CDR1 is SGHVS and CDR2 is FQNEAQ. The CDR3 DNA sequence: TGTGCCAGCAGCCGAGAGGTAGGAGGGATTAACAATGAGCAGTTCTTC. Protein sequence: CASSREVGGINNEQFF.

The chain uses TRBV10-3 and TRBJ2-3; 7 bases line up with TRBD2. Trimming cost V 2 bases and J 2 bases; bases outside gene matches: 13. The CDR3 contains 18 residues. The germline V gene has CDR1 ENHRY and CDR2 SYGVKD. The DNA for the CDR3 is TGTGCCATCAGTGAGCCGGGCGAAGGCGGGAGTGTCACAGATACGCAGTATTTT. It codes for CAISEPGEGGSVTDTQYF.

V usage is TRBV27 and J usage is TRBJ1-4; the D gene is possibly TRBD1 (5 bases). Trimming pared 2 bases from V and 0 bases from J, leaving 7 bases between. The germline V gene encodes CDR1 MNHEY and CDR2 SMNVEV (reference sequence). CDR3 size: 15 residues. The CDR3 nucleotides read TGTGCCAGCAGTTTAACGACAGCAACTAATGAAAAACTGTTTTTT. Encoded protein: CASSLTTATNEKLFF. The full variable domain, its missing parts supplied by reference TRBV27 and TRBJ1-4, is EAQVTQNPRYLITVTGKKLTVTCSQNMNHEYMSWYRQDPGLGLRQIYYSMNVEVTDKGDVPEGYKVSRKEKRNFPLILESPSPNQTSLYFCASSLTTATNEKLFFGSGTQLSVL.

The chain combines TRBV18 with TRBJ2-1; D is perhaps TRBD1 (6 bases). V lost 3 bases, J lost 5 bases, and 8 bases lay in between. This CDR3 has 13 amino acids. The V gene's germline CDR1 is KGHSH and CDR2 LQKENI. In nucleotides, the CDR3 is TGTGCCAGCTCACCCAGGACAGACAATGAGCAGTTCTTC. Translated: CASSPRTDNEQFF.

The J gene is TRBJ2-7, the V gene TRBV11-3, with D perhaps TRBD2 (5 bases). The CDR3 length is 16 residues. Trimming stripped 1 base from V and 2 bases from J, with 15 bases between. The germline CDR1 and CDR2 sequences are SGHNT and YENEEA. CDR3 sequence reads: CASSLGFGVSTYEQYF. DNA for the CDR3: TGTGCCAGCAGCTTAGGGTTCGGGGTTTCCACCTACGAGCAGTACTTC.

This clone was seen only once. V and J are TRBV5-1 and TRBJ2-3, with 7 bases fitting TRBD2. Trimming took 3 bases from V and 1 from J; bases not matched to a gene: 8. Germline assignment: CDR1 SGHRS and CDR2 YFSETQ. The CDR3 sequence is 16 residues long. The CDR3 nucleotides read TGCGCCAGCAGCTCGGTTACTAGCGTACGCACAGATACGCAGTATTTT. Amino acids: CASSSVTSVRTDTQYF.

The V and J genes are TRBV28 and TRBJ2-7; 8 bases align to TRBD2. Germline CDR1 MDHEN, CDR2 SYDVKM. The trim removed 6 bases at V and 2 bases at J, leaving 3 bases unmatched. The CDR3 spans 13 residues. CDR3 nucleotide sequence: TGTGCCAGCAGAAATAGCGGGGCCTACGAGCAGTACTTC. This codes for CASRNSGAYEQYF.

V and J are TRBV5-1 and TRBJ2-3, with 7 bases aligning to TRBD2. The V segment lost 1 base and the J segment 2 bases; nucleotides outside the gene matches: 7. From germline, CDR1 is SGHRS and CDR2 YFSETQ. CDR3 size: 16 residues. Here the CDR3 DNA reads TGCGCCAGCAGCTTGACTTCCGGGGGGTACACAGATACGCAGTATTTT. It encodes CASSLTSGGYTDTQYF.

The rearrangement uses TRBV9 and TRBJ2-6; the D is unclear. V was pared by 0 bases and J by 0 bases, with 7 bases between. Germline values: CDR1 SGDLS, CDR2 YYNGEE. The CDR3 runs to 16 residues. The CDR3 DNA follows: TGTGCCAGCAGCGTAGAAAGAGGCTCTGGGGCCAACGTCCTGACTTTC. Its protein product is CASSVERGSGANVLTF.

The V gene is TRBV4-1, the J gene TRBJ2-2, with a tentative D call TRBD1 (6 bases). The length of the CDR3 is 15 residues. V lost 2 bases, J lost 1 base, and 8 bases lay in between. The germline V gene encodes CDR1 MGHRA and CDR2 YSYEKL. In DNA, the CDR3 is TGCGCCAGCAGCCAACCGGGACAGAACACCGGGGAGCTGTTTTTT. The encoded protein is CASSQPGQNTGELFF.

CDR3 DNA sequence: TGTGCAAGTCGCTTAGGAGCACCCTACAACTATGGCTACACCTTC. Translated, it gives CASRLGAPYNYGYTF. The V gene is TRBV12-2, the J gene TRBJ1-2. TRBV12-2 is designated a pseudogene. The CDR3 is made up of 15 amino acids.

The chain employs TRBV7-6 and TRBJ2-7, with 7 bases lining up with TRBD2. V dropped 1 base and J dropped 0; count of bases not matched to a gene: 12. The CDR3 has 18 amino acids. Germline V lookup: CDR1 SGHVS, CDR2 FNYEAQ. The CDR3, as DNA: TGTGCCAGCAGCTTAGGACTAGCTGGCGCCGAAAGCTCCTACGAGCAGTACTTC. Residues: CASSLGLAGAESSYEQYF.

This clone was observed a single time. This same CDR3 is encoded by further DNA sequences in the sample. The chain combines TRBV7-9 with TRBJ2-5; D is unresolved. Deletions cut 1 base from V and 4 bases from J, with 4 bases between. The CDR3 totals 12 residues. The germline gives CDR1 SEHNR, CDR2 FQNEAQ (reference sequence). Written as DNA, the CDR3 is TGTGCCAGCAGCTTAGTCGGAGAGACCCAGTACTTC. Translated, it gives CASSLVGETQYF.

This clone was observed once. The CDR3 protein is CASSGQFNQPQHF. DNA for the CDR3: TGTGCCAGCAGTGGACAGTTTAATCAGCCCCAGCATTTT. The gene calls are TRBV28 and TRBJ1-5; the D gene is possibly TRBD1 (6 bases). Trimming took 5 bases from V and 4 from J, leaving 9 bases between them. CDR1 MDHEN and CDR2 SYDVKM come from the germline V gene. The CDR3 is made up of 13 amino acids.

CDR3 sequence: CASSGAGAGDTQYF. In DNA form, the CDR3 reads TGTGCCAGCAGCGGAGCGGGAGCGGGGGATACGCAGTATTTT. The V call is TRBV7-3, the J call TRBJ2-3, with 8 bases matching TRBD2. Germline CDR1 and CDR2: SGHTA and FQGTGA. The length of the CDR3 is 14 residues. The V segment lost 5 bases and the J segment 6 bases; nucleotides outside the gene matches: 7.

This chain uses TRBV7-2 with TRBJ1-6; 7 bases align to TRBD1. Germline-derived CDR1 and CDR2 are SGHTA and FQGNSA. The CDR3 is made up of 15 amino acids. Trimming took 5 bases from V and 5 from J; bases not matched to a gene: 6. The CDR3: CASSEQGNHNSPLHF. DNA of the CDR3: TGTGCCAGCAGCGAACAGGGGAATCATAATTCACCCCTCCACTTT.

The genes are TRBV19 and TRBJ1-5; no clear D gene. The CDR3 is 16 residues long. Trimming stripped 5 bases from V and 2 bases from J, with 16 bases between. Per the germline V gene, CDR1 is LNHDA and CDR2 is SQIVND (reference sequence). CDR3 nucleotides: TGTGCCAGTAGTCCCCGGATCGGAGAGGGCAATCAGCCCCAGCATTTT. Amino acid sequence: CASSPRIGEGNQPQHF.

This clone was found once. The V call is TRBV5-1, the J call TRBJ1-2; perhaps TRBD1 as D (6 bases). The V gene lost 4 bases and the J gene lost 10 bases, with 20 bases spanning the gap. The V gene's germline CDR1 is SGHRS and CDR2 YFSETQ. The CDR3 contains 14 residues. The DNA for the CDR3 is TGCGCCAGCAGCCCGGCAGGGGACCGGGTTGACTACACCTTC. Encoded protein: CASSPAGDRVDYTF.

The J gene is TRBJ1-1, the V gene TRBV9; possible D gene TRBD1, 6 bases. Per the germline V gene, CDR1 is SGDLS and CDR2 is YYNGEE. Trimming took off 1 base at V and 9 bases at J, with 13 bases between the two ends. This CDR3 comprises 13 residues. CDR3 sequence (DNA): TGTGCCAGCAGCGTACGGACAGCTGTGAAAGCTTTCTTT. Protein product: CASSVRTAVKAFF.

The genes are TRBV7-2 and TRBJ2-1, with 14 bases fitting TRBD2. Germline values: CDR1 SGHTA, CDR2 FQGNSA. Unmatched junction bases numbered 12, after V lost 11 bases and J lost 9 bases. The CDR3 extends over 15 amino acids. DNA of the CDR3: TGTGCCCGTCGACTAGCGGGAGGGCCACATCGTGAGCAGTTCTTC. This encodes CARRLAGGPHREQFF.

This rearrangement joins TRBV7-8 to TRBJ2-1; 8 bases fit TRBD1. The CDR3 is made up of 15 amino acids. Trimming cost V 1 base and J 3 bases; bases outside gene matches: 2. CDR1 is SGHVS, CDR2 FQNEAQ, per germline. The CDR3 sequence is CASSLGTGNYNEQFF. The CDR3 DNA reads as TGTGCCAGCAGCTTAGGGACAGGGAACTACAATGAGCAGTTCTTC. Full variable domain (remainder filled in from reference TRBV7-8 and TRBJ2-1): GAGVSQSPRYKVAKRGQDVALRCDPISGHVSLFWYQQALGQGPEFLTYFQNEAQLDKSGLPSDRFFAERPEGSVSTLKIQRTQQEDSAVYLCASSLGTGNYNEQFFGPGTRLTVL.

V gene TRBV27 combines with J gene TRBJ1-2, with unresolved D. The CDR3 covers 12 residues. Trimming pared 4 bases from V and 8 bases from J, leaving 11 bases between. Per germline, CDR1 MNHEY and CDR2 SMNVEV (reference sequence). In DNA form, the CDR3 reads TGTGCCAGCAGTTCGCTGTCTAGCGGCTACACCTTC. Encoded protein: CASSSLSSGYTF.

J is TRBJ2-5 and V is TRBV7-3, with D perhaps TRBD1 (5 bases). The V end lost 7 bases, the J end lost 4 bases, and 7 bases lay between the germline ends. Germline CDR1 reads SGHTA; CDR2 reads FQGTGA. CDR3 length equals 11 residues. CDR3 bases: TGTGCCAGCAACCAGGGAGAGACCCAGTACTTC. Protein product: CASNQGETQYF.

CDR3 protein: CASRPRTGEIYEQYF. Here the CDR3 DNA reads TGTGCCAGCCGCCCTAGGACAGGGGAGATCTACGAGCAGTACTTC. The V call is TRBV5-4, the J call TRBJ2-7, with TRBD1 identical over 9 bases. The CDR3 spans 15 residues. With V trimmed by 7 bases and J by 3 bases, 11 bases remained unmatched. Looked up from germline, CDR1 is SGHNT and CDR2 is YYREEE (reference sequence).

The chain combines TRBV9 with TRBJ1-3; possible D gene TRBD1, 6 bases. The germline gives CDR1 SGDLS, CDR2 YYNGEE. There are 15 residues in the CDR3. Deletions cut 2 bases from V and 4 bases from J, with 13 bases between. The CDR3 sequence: CASSVSGATGNTIYF. In DNA, the CDR3 is TGTGCCAGCAGCGTTTCAGGGGCGACGGGAAACACCATATATTTT.

There are a few counts of this clone. The rearrangement uses TRBV6-5 and TRBJ2-1, with D maybe TRBD2 (5 bases). In germline, CDR1 is MNHEY, CDR2 SVGAGI. The CDR3 is 15 residues long. V gave up 0 bases and J gave up 6 bases, with 12 bases separating them. The chain's CDR3 is CASSYSAAGGNEQFF. CDR3 coding DNA: TGTGCCAGCAGTTACTCGGCCGCGGGCGGCAATGAGCAGTTCTTC.

The CDR3 loop reads CASSQDPYSNQPQHF. In nucleotides, the CDR3 is TGTGCCAGCAGCCAAGATCCTTATAGCAATCAGCCCCAGCATTTT. The chain joins TRBV4-2 to TRBJ1-5; no clear D. Trimming cost V 0 bases and J 0 bases, with 6 bases left between them. Germline lookup yields CDR1 LGHNA and CDR2 YNFKEQ. CDR3 length: 15 residues.

A few counts support this clone. The same CDR3 can be traced to other DNA sequences in this sample. This chain uses TRBV2 with TRBJ1-5; a possible D gene is TRBD1 (6 bases). V was pared by 5 bases and J by 4 bases, with 12 bases between. The CDR3 has 14 amino acids. Germline CDR1 SNHLY, CDR2 FYNNEI. CDR3 in amino acids: CASSRSRGNQPQHF. The CDR3 DNA reads TGTGCCAGCAGTAGATCCAGGGGAAATCAGCCCCAGCATTTT.

The chain recombines TRBV10-3 with TRBJ2-1; a possible D gene is TRBD1 (5 bases). The V and J ends lost 4 bases and 3 bases respectively, with 10 bases between them. The CDR3 sequence is 14 residues long. Germline V lookup: CDR1 ENHRY, CDR2 SYGVKD. CDR3 in amino acids: CAISAQVGYNEQFF. The CDR3 nucleotides are TGTGCCATCAGTGCACAGGTGGGCTACAATGAGCAGTTCTTC.

The gene calls are TRBV27 and TRBJ2-5, with TRBD2 matching 14 bases. There are 16 residues in the CDR3. The germline CDR1 and CDR2 sequences are MNHEY and SMNVEV (reference sequence). Germline trimming cut 5 bases from V and 2 bases from J; bases unmatched to any gene: 4. The CDR3 spells CASSLGLAGGQETQYF. The CDR3 DNA reads TGTGCCAGCAGTCTCGGACTAGCGGGAGGACAAGAGACCCAGTACTTC.

This chain uses TRBV6-4 with TRBJ2-5, with 10 bases fitting TRBD2. The J call may be faulty, since TRBJ2-7 better matches the DNA end. CDR3 length: 18 amino acids. CDR1 is MRHNA, CDR2 SNTAGT, per germline. CDR3: CASSDPGGTSVRPYEQYF. For the CDR3, the DNA is TGTGCCAGCAGTGACCCGGGAGGGACTAGCGTACGCCCCTACGAGCAGTACTTC.

The rearrangement links TRBV5-5 to TRBJ2-7; 7 bases align to TRBD1. V shed 2 bases, J shed 2 bases, and the junction held 1 base outside the gene matches. Germline V CDR1 and CDR2: SGHKS, YYEKEE (reference sequence). There are 13 residues in the CDR3. The CDR3 spells CASSFQGAYEQYF. The CDR3 DNA reads TGTGCCAGCAGCTTCCAGGGGGCCTACGAGCAGTACTTC. Together with reference TRBV5-5 and TRBJ2-7, the CDR3 gives the full variable domain: DAGVTQSPTHLIKTRGQQVTLRCSPISGHKSVSWYQQVLGQGPQFIFQYYEKEERGRGNFPDRFSARQFPNYSSELNVNALLLGDSALYLCASSFQGAYEQYFGPGTRLTVT.